This T cell receptor beta chain comes out of a study of cytotoxic CD8 clonotypes in ibrutinib-treated CLL. Generated by immunoSEQ multiplex PCR, the TCRdb table keeps only in-frame clones and is missing some. This repertoire shows 160,000 or so clones, about 88% found once; its top ten account for 3% to 3.5%. The V gene's germline CDR1 is LNHNV and CDR2 YYDKDF (reference sequence). V gave up 5 bases and J gave up 6 bases, with 17 bases separating them. The CDR3 sequence is 14 residues long. This receptor was taken from a human donor with chronic lymphocytic leukemia. Sample: PBMCs, taken at disease progression, from a patient treated with ibrutinib. The V gene is TRBV15, the J gene TRBJ2-7; tentative D call: TRBD2 (7 bases). This chain's CDR3 is CATSGVAGAGEQYF. CDR3 coding DNA: TGTGCCACCAGCGGCGTTGCGGGGGCGGGCGAGCAGTACTTC.